The clone carrying this TCR beta chain was counted between two and nine times. Its specificity is not known. Diagnoses were established using clinical symptoms, serum thyroxine and TRAb, thyroid ultrasound and orbital computed tomography. These data belong to a study of T cells in Graves' hyperthyroidism and ophthalmopathy. Across the study: Before any treatment, at initial diagnosis, peripheral blood was collected. Study-wide findings and caveats: Ophthalmopathy was told apart from stable hyperthyroidism by a 13 V-J model. Ophthalmopathy got predicted by the model a median about 6.5 months before its onset.

Germline values: CDR1 SNHLY, CDR2 FYNNEI. V was shortened by 8 bases and J by 1 base, with 6 bases between the two germline ends. CDR3 size: 13 residues. What was amplified from RNA transcripts were TCR beta CDR3 regions. The TCR CDR3 first-round RT-PCR relied on the HTBI primer set. One entry per CDR3 protein results from TCRdb running MiXCR on the multiplex PCR reads. The repertoire holds around 340,000 distinct CDR3 sequences, with 18% as singletons. This sequence joins TRBV2 and TRBJ1-6, with unresolved D. The specimen was blood. The TCR sequence derives from a woman between 50 and 59 years old with Graves' hyperthyroidism. In nucleotides, the CDR3 is TGTGCCAGCGCAGGTTCCTATAATTCACCCCTCCACTTT. Protein product: CASAGSYNSPLHF.